These 5 T cell receptor beta chains came from one sample sequenced in a study of cytomegalovirus exposure and HLA in healthy donors. Profiling relied on immunoSEQ multiplex PCR, and the TCRdb table lists in-frame clones only, not all of them. The sample lists over 150,000 clones, 84% occurring once. Specimen: PBMCs. All receptors derive from a woman younger than 45 in good health and CMV-seropositive.

This chain joins TRBV6-5 and TRBJ1-2; tentative D call: TRBD1 (5 bases). Germline V gene data show CDR1 as MNHEY and CDR2 as SVGAGI. The CDR3 runs 15 residues. V lost 8 bases and J 4 bases, leaving 20 bases between the germline ends. The chain's CDR3 is CASSLQQGSFYGYTF. The CDR3 nucleotides read TGTGCCAGCTCACTACAGCAGGGCAGCTTCTATGGCTACACCTTC.

This clone appeared a single time. The V gene is TRBV28, the J gene TRBJ2-1, with D perhaps matching TRBD1 (6 bases). This CDR3 comprises 14 residues. Germline CDR1 reads MDHEN; CDR2 reads SYDVKM. V lost 10 bases to trimming and J lost 0 bases, with 13 bases between them. The CDR3 region is CATTRDTSYNEQFF. The DNA of the CDR3 is TGTGCCACCACGAGGGACACCTCCTACAATGAGCAGTTCTTC. Variable domain in full (rest from reference TRBV28 and TRBJ2-1): DVKVTQSSRYLVKRTGEKVFLECVQDMDHENMFWYRQDPGLGLRLIYFSYDVKMKEKGDIPEGYSVSREKKERFSLILESASTNQTSMYLCATTRDTSYNEQFFGPGTRLTVL.

The V and J genes are TRBV6-5 and TRBJ2-1; a possible D gene is TRBD2 (7 bases). The CDR3 sequence is 15 residues long. V was trimmed by 4 bases and J by 1 base, leaving 11 bases between them. Germline values: CDR1 MNHEY, CDR2 SVGAGI. DNA for the CDR3: TGTGCCAGCAGTTCCGGGGGGCCATCCTACAATGAGCAGTTCTTC. Residues: CASSSGGPSYNEQFF.

This rearrangement joins TRBV7-2 to TRBJ2-3, with 13 bases fitting TRBD2. V trimming: 5 bases; J trimming: 6 bases; junction bases outside the gene matches: 5. From germline, CDR1 is SGHTA and CDR2 FQGNSA. The CDR3 totals 15 residues. CDR3 bases: TGTGCCAGCAGCCCAGGACTAGCGGGAGTGGATACGCAGTATTTT. Its translation is CASSPGLAGVDTQYF.

This clone was seen just once. The gene calls are TRBV4-2 and TRBJ2-1; 7 bases match TRBD2. The CDR3 covers 13 residues. The germline V gene encodes CDR1 LGHNA and CDR2 YNFKEQ. With 0 bases clipped from V and 10 bases from J, the junction kept 3 bases outside the gene matches. For the CDR3, the DNA is TGTGCCAGCAGCCAAGATCGAGCGGGGGAGCAGTTCTTC. Protein product: CASSQDRAGEQFF.